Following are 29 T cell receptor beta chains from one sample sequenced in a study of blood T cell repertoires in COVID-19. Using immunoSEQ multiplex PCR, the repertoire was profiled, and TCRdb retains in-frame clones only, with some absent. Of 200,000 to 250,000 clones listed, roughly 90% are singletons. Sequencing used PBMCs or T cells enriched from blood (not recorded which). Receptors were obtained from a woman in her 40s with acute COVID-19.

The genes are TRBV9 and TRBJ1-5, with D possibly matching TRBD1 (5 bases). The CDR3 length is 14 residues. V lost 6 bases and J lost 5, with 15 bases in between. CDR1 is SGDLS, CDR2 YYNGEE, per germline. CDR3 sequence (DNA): TGTGCCAGCAATAGGGGATTTGGGGATCAGCCCCAGCATTTT. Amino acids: CASNRGFGDQPQHF.

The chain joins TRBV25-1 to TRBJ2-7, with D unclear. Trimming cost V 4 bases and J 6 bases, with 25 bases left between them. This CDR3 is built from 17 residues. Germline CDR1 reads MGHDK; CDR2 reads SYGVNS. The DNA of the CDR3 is TGTGCCAGCAGTGGGCCCGACGGGTTCGAGGCTTTCGGCGAGCAGTACTTC. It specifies CASSGPDGFEAFGEQYF.

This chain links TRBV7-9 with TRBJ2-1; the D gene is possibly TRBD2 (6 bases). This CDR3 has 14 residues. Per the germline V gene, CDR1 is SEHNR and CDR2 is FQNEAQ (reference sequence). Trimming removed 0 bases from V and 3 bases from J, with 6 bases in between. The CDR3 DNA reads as TGTGCCAGCAGCTTAGCGGGGGGCTACAATGAGCAGTTCTTC. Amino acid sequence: CASSLAGGYNEQFF.

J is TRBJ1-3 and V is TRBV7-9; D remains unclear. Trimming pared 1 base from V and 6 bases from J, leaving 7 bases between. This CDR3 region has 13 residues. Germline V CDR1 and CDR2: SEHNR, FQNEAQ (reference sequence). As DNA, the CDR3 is TGTGCCAGCAGCTTAGGTCCTTTAAACACCATATATTTT. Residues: CASSLGPLNTIYF.

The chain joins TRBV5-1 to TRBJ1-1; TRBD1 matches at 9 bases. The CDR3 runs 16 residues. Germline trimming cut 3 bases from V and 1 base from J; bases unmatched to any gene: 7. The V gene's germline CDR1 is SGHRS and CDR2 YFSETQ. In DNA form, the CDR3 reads TGCGCCAGCAGCTCAGGCTCGACAGGGGGGAACACTGAAGCTTTCTTT. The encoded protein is CASSSGSTGGNTEAFF.

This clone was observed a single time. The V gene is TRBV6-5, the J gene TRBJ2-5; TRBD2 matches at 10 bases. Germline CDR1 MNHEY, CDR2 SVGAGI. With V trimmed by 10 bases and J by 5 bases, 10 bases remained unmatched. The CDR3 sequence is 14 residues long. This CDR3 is CATGERGGSETQYF. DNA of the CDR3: TGTGCCACAGGGGAGCGGGGGGGCTCGGAGACCCAGTACTTC.

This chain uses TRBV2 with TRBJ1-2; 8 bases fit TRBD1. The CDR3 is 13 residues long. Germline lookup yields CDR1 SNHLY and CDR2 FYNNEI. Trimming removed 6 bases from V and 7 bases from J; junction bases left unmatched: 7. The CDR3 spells CASSPLTGVGYTF. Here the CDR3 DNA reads TGTGCCAGCAGCCCATTGACAGGGGTTGGCTACACCTTC.

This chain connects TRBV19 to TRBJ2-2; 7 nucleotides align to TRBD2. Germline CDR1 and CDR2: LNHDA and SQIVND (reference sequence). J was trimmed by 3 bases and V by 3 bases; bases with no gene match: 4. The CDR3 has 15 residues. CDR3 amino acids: CASSISSGHTGELFF. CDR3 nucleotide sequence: TGTGCCAGTAGTATTTCTAGCGGACACACCGGGGAGCTGTTTTTT.

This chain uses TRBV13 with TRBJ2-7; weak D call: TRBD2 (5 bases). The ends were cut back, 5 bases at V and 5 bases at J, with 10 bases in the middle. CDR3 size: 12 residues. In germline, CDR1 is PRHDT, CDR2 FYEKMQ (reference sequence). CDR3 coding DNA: TGTGCCAGCAGCGACGGGATCCACGAGCAGTACGTC. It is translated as CASSDGIHEQYV.

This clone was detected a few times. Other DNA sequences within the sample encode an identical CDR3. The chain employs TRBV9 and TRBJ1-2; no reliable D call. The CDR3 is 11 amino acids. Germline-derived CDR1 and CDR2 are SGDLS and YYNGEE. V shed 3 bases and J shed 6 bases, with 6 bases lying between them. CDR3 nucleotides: TGTGCCAGCAGCGCCCCTGATGGCTACACCTTC. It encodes CASSAPDGYTF.

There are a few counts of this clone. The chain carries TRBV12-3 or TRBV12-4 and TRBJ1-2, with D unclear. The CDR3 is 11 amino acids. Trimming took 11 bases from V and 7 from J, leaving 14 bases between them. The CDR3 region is CAGTDGSGYTF. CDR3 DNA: TGTGCCGGCACCGATGGTAGTGGCTACACCTTC.

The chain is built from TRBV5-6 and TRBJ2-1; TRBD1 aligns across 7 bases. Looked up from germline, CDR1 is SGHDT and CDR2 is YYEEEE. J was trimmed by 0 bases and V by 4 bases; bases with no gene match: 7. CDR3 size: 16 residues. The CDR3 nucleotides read TGTGCCAGCAGCCGAGACGCAGGGGGCTCCTACAATGAGCAGTTCTTC. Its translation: CASSRDAGGSYNEQFF.

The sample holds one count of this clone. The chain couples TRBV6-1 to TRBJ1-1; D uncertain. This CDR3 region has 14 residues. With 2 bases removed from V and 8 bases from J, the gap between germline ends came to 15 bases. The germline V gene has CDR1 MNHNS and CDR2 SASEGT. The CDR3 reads CASSENSVFKEAFF. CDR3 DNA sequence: TGTGCCAGCAGTGAAAATTCGGTCTTTAAGGAAGCTTTCTTT.

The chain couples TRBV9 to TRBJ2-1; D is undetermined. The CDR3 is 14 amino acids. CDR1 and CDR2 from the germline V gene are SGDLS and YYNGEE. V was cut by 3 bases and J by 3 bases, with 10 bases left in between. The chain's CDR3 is CASSESGFYNEQFF. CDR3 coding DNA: TGTGCCAGCAGCGAATCCGGGTTCTACAATGAGCAGTTCTTC.

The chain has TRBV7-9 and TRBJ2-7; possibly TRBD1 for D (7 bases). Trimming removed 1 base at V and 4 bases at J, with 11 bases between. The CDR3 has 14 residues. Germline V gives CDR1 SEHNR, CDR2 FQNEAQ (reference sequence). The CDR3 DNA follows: TGTGCCAGCAGCTTAGGACAGGGAGGTTACGAGCAGTACTTC. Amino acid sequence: CASSLGQGGYEQYF.

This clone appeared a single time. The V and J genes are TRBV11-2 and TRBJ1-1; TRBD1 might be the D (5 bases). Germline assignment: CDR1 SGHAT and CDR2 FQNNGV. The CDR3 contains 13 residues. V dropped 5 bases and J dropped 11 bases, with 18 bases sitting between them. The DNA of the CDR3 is TGTGCCAGCAGCCTTGCCACCCCAGGGCATGCTTTCTTT. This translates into CASSLATPGHAFF. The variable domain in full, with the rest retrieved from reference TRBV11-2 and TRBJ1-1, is EAGVAQSPRYKIIEKRQSVAFWCNPISGHATLYWYQQILGQGPKLLIQFQNNGVVDDSQLPKDRFSAERLKGVDSTLKIQPAKLEDSAVYLCASSLATPGHAFFGQGTRLTVV.

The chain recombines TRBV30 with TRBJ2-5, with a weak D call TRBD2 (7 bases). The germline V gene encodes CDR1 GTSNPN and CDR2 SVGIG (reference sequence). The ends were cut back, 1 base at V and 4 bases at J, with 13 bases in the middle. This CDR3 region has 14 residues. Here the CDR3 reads CAWSERGGRETQYF. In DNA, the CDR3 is TGTGCCTGGAGTGAGAGGGGGGGCCGAGAGACCCAGTACTTC.

CDR3 protein: CASSPRTGGRTEAFF. The CDR3 nucleotides are TGCGCCAGCAGCCCTCGGACAGGGGGACGAACTGAAGCTTTCTTT. This chain uses TRBV4-3 with TRBJ1-1, with 10 bases fitting TRBD1. There are 15 residues in the CDR3. V lost 4 bases, J lost 5 bases, and 7 bases stayed unmatched. CDR1 is LGHNA and CDR2 is YSLEER in the germline V gene.

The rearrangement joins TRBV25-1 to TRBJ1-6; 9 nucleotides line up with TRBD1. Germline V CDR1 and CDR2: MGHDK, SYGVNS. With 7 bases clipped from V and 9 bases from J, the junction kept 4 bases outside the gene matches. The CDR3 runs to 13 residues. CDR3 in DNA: TGTGCCAGCAAGGGGACAGGGTTTTCACCCCTCCACTTT. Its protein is CASKGTGFSPLHF.

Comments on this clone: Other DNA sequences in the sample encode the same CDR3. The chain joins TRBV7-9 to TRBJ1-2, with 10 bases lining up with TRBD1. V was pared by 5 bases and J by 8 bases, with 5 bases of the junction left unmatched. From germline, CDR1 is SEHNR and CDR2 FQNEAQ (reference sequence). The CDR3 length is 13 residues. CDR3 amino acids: CASSLGTGDGYTF. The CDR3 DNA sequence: TGTGCCAGCAGCCTCGGGACAGGGGACGGCTACACCTTC.

This CDR3 reads CASSYSGLAGGSSYNEQFF. The CDR3 DNA reads TGTGCCAGCAGTTACTCAGGACTAGCGGGGGGAAGCTCCTACAATGAGCAGTTCTTC. This sequence joins TRBV6-2 or TRBV6-3 and TRBJ2-1, with 14 bases fitting TRBD2. Germline V gene data show CDR1 as MNHEY and CDR2 as SVGEGT. The CDR3 contains 19 residues. The trim removed 0 bases at V and 0 bases at J, leaving 4 bases unmatched.

The CDR3 here is CSVGFSQGAGTEAFF. CDR3 DNA: TGCAGCGTTGGGTTTTCCCAGGGGGCAGGCACTGAAGCTTTCTTT. This chain uses TRBV29-1 with TRBJ1-1; 8 nucleotides align to TRBD1. With 4 bases clipped from V and 4 bases from J, the junction kept 11 bases outside the gene matches. Germline values: CDR1 SQVTM, CDR2 ANQGSEA. The CDR3 length is 15 residues.

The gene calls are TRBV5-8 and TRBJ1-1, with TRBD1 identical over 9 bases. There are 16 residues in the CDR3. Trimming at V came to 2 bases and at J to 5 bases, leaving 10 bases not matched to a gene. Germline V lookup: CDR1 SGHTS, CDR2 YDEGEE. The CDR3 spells CASSLGWTGDQTEAFF. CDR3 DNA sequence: TGTGCCAGCAGCTTAGGATGGACAGGGGATCAGACTGAAGCTTTCTTT.

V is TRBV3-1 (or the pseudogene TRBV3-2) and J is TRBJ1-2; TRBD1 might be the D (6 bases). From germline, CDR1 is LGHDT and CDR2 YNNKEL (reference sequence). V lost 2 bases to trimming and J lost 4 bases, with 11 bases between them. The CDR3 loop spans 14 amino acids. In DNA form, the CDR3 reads TGTGCCAGCAGCCAAAACACAGGGTCCTATGGCTACACCTTC. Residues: CASSQNTGSYGYTF.

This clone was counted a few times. The CDR3 reads CASSEGQTNNSPLHF. The CDR3 region has the DNA TGTGCCAGCAGTGAAGGCCAGACTAATAATTCACCCCTCCACTTT. This chain joins TRBV2 and TRBJ1-6; D remains ambiguous. The CDR3 spans 15 residues. Germline V gene data show CDR1 as SNHLY and CDR2 as FYNNEI. The V gene lost 1 base and the J gene lost 5 bases, with 9 bases spanning the gap.

DNA of the CDR3: TGTGCCAGCAGCTTAAACAGGGGAACTAATGAAAAACTGTTTTTT. It specifies CASSLNRGTNEKLFF. The chain couples TRBV7-2 to TRBJ1-4; TRBD1 matches 7 bases. The junction had 1 base not matched to a gene; V was cut back by 2 bases and J by 1 base. This CDR3 spans 15 amino acids. Germline CDR1 reads SGHTA; CDR2 reads FQGNSA.

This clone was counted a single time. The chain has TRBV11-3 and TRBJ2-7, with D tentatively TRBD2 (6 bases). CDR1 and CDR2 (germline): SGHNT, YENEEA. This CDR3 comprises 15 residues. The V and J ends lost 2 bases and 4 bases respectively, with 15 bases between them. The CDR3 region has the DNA TGTGCCAGCAGCTTATTGCAAGGGCGGGGTTACGAGCAGTACTTC. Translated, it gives CASSLLQGRGYEQYF.

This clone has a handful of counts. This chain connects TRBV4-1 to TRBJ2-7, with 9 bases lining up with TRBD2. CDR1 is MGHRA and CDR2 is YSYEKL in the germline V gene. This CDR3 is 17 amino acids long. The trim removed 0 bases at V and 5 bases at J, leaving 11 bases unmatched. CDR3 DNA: TGCGCCAGCAGCCAAGAGGCCGAGACTAGCGGCATCCACGAGCAGTACGTC. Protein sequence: CASSQEAETSGIHEQYV.

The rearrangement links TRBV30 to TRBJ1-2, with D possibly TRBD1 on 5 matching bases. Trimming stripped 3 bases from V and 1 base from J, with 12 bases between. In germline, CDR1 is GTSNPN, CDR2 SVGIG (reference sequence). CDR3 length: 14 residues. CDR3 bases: TGTGCCTGGAGCGTTGACAGTTATAACTATGGCTACACCTTC. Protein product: CAWSVDSYNYGYTF.